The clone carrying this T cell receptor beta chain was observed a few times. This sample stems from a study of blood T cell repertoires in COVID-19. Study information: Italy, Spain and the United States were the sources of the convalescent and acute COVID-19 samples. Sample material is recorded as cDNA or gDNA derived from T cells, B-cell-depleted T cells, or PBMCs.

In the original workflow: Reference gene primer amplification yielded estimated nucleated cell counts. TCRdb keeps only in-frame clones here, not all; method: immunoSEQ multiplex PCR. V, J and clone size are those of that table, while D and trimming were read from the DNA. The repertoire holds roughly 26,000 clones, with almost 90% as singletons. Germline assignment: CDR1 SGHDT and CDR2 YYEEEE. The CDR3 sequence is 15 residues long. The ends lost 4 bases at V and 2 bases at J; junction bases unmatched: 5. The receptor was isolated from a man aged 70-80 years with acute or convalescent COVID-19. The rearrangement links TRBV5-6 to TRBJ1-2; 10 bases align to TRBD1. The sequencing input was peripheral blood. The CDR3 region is CASSLPGQGNYGYTF. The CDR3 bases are TGTGCCAGCAGCCTGCCGGGACAGGGGAACTATGGCTACACCTTC.